The 5 T cell receptor beta chains listed next were all sequenced from one sample in a study of T cells after yellow fever vaccination. MiXCR was run by TCRdb on the 5' RACE reads, yielding one entry per CDR3 protein. The table has some 120,000 distinct CDR3 sequences, roughly 15% seen once. This specimen was CD8+ T cells sorted from PBMCs, taken 5 days after the yellow fever booster vaccination. These receptors were obtained from a man younger than 35 who received the YFV17D yellow fever vaccine.

There are a few counts of this clonotype. The V gene is TRBV19, the J gene TRBJ2-7, with D perhaps TRBD1 (5 bases). Germline V gene sequence: CDR1 LNHDA, CDR2 SQIVND (reference sequence). The CDR3 is made up of 15 amino acids. V was pared by 3 bases and J by 0 bases, with 12 bases between. The CDR3 DNA reads TGTGCCAGTAGTATCTCCAGGGCGAGCTCCTACGAGCAGTACTTC. It encodes CASSISRASSYEQYF. The variable domain in full, with the rest retrieved from reference TRBV19 and TRBJ2-7, is DGGITQSPKYLFRKEGQNVTLSCEQNLNHDAMYWYRQDPGQGLRLIYYSQIVNDFQKGDIAEGYSVSREKKESFPLTVTSAQKNPTAFYLCASSISRASSYEQYFGPGTRLTVT.

This clonotype was found a few times. The genes are TRBV3-1 and TRBJ1-1; no reliable D call. The CDR3 is 13 residues long. The V end was cut by 6 bases, the J end by 5 bases, with 13 bases between. Germline CDR1 LGHDT, CDR2 YNNKEL (reference sequence). For the CDR3, the DNA is TGTGCCAGCAGTCCCTCGACCCGGACTGAAGCTTTCTTT. This sequence encodes CASSPSTRTEAFF.

CDR3 coding DNA: TGCGCCAGCAGCCAAGAGGCGGCAGGGAATTACTACAATGAGCAGTTCTTC. It yields the protein CASSQEAAGNYYNEQFF. The chain recombines TRBV4-3 with TRBJ2-1; TRBD1 might be the D (5 bases). The ends were cut back, 0 bases at V and 3 bases at J, with 15 bases in the middle. Germline loops: CDR1 LGHNA, CDR2 YSLEER. The CDR3 runs 17 residues.

The chain joins TRBV20-1 to TRBJ1-3; no clear D gene. Germline V CDR1 and CDR2: DFQATT, SNEGSKA (reference sequence). CDR3 size: 11 residues. The V end was cut by 6 bases, the J end by 6 bases, with 9 bases between. As DNA, the CDR3 is TGCAGTGCCCCGTGGGAAAACACCATATATTTT. It specifies CSAPWENTIYF.

The sample holds a few counts of this clonotype. The chain couples TRBV30 to TRBJ2-1; D call uncertain. Germline CDR1 GTSNPN, CDR2 SVGIG (reference sequence). This CDR3 comprises 15 residues. With 7 bases removed from V and 0 bases from J, the gap between germline ends came to 16 bases. This CDR3 reads CAFSLTATSYNEQFF. The CDR3 coding sequence is TGTGCCTTTTCCCTTACTGCTACCTCCTACAATGAGCAGTTCTTC.